The TCR beta chain under discussion was sequenced for a study of blood T cell repertoires in COVID-19 (dated by TCRdb to the early 2020s). Background on the whole study: Collaborator samples came from the United States, Italy and Spain and covered acute and convalescent phases of COVID-19. Sample metadata almost always included a de-identified subject ID, COVID-19 status, age in years and sex. The samples were drawn from the first 160 participants of the ongoing ImmuneRACE study and from 950 to 1,500 subjects provided by 6 global collaborators. Deeply sampled blood TCRbeta repertoires from subjects exposed to, actively infected with, or recovered from COVID-19 were included in the dataset. Where available, HLA class I and class II types were obtained from metadata supplied by the sample provider rather than from assay-based typing. The repertoires were released in a freely available public database intended as a resource for research on the immune response to SARS-CoV-2. The material from the prospective study consisted of cDNA or gDNA derived from T cells, B-cell-depleted T cells, or PBMCs.

TCRbeta CDR3 regions were amplified from genomic DNA by means of the immunoSEQ Assay, a bias-controlled multiplex PCR. The original methods were these. Within the assay, amplification of reference gene primers was used to estimate how many nucleated cells each sample contained. To quantify the absolute abundance of each unique TCRbeta CDR3 rearrangement, sequence reads were collapsed and filtered. Productive Simpson clonality was computed per sample as the square root of Simpson's diversity index over productive rearrangements. In its TCRdb copy, this immuneACCESS table keeps in-frame sequences only and misses some clones. Where compared with another copy, unresolved V genes explain less than half of these, and the others have no known cause. V and J calls plus clone size are reproduced from that table; the DNA served to infer D and trimming. The sample contains under 95,000 clones, around 87% of them found a single time. Approximately 7.4% of the sample is taken by the ten largest.

Points the paper makes about the study in general: The amount of clinical and demographic metadata varied by source and participant and was provided uncurated.

Comment on this clone: The antigen this receptor binds is unknown. Base qualities are missing; no much larger clone stands one base away.

V loses 4 bases, J loses 1 base, and the germline ends lie 11 bases apart. Including the terminal cysteine and phenylalanine, the CDR3 comprises 14 residues. Only CDR3 DNA is held: 42 bases, read in frame from base 1. CDR1 and CDR2 (SQVTM, ANQGSEA) derive from the germline V gene. The collaborating institutions used their own protocols to collect whole blood in K2EDTA tubes. For TCRbeta analysis, collaborator samples were shipped as frozen whole blood, as isolated PBMCs, or as DNA extracted from either sample type. The source of this sequence is a human donor with acute or convalescent COVID-19. The donor label of this sample is uncertain. The V and J genes are TRBV29-1 and TRBJ2-1, with the D gene too uncertain to name. The sample was peripheral blood. The nucleotides are TGCAGCGTTGCGGGTGTTAGTTCCTACAATGAGCAGTTCTTC. This yields the protein CSVAGVSSYNEQFF.